This is a list of T cell receptor beta chains from one sample in a study of cytomegalovirus exposure and HLA in healthy donors. Sequencing was performed with immunoSEQ multiplex PCR; in TCRdb, only in-frame clones are kept and a portion is missing. The data include approximately 120,000 clones; the top ten clones carry 2.5% to 3%. Sequenced sample: PBMCs. These receptors were obtained from a man in his thirties or forties in good health and CMV-seronegative. The conserved cysteine and the conserved F or W are not part of the CDR3 here.

>TRBV5-1|TRBJ2-1
ASSYGLAGGNEQF
>TRBV9|TRBJ2-1
ASTRDYSYNEQF
>TRBV5-1|TRBJ1-1
ASTKDRYSANTEAF
>TRBV7-2|TRBJ2-1
ASSPDRGPGQF
>TRBV7-8|TRBJ2-1
ASSFSGLPPYNEQF
>TRBV28|TRBJ1-5
ASSTTERDGQPQH
>TRBV6-1|TRBJ1-5
ASSAFGTGYNQPQH
>TRBV4-1|TRBJ2-7
ASSQEEGRSYEQY
>TRBV9|TRBJ1-5
ASSVAPGGNQPQH
>TRBV14|TRBJ2-2
ASSSLRSNTGELF
>TRBV19|TRBJ1-5
ASSIDRESSQPQH
>TRBV10-1|TRBJ2-7
ASSEGAGYEQY
>TRBV7-9|-
ASSLQGNEQY
>TRBV18|TRBJ2-7
ASSPGLEFSEQY
>TRBV5-1|TRBJ2-1
ASSKTSGSVINEQF
>TRBV6-5|TRBJ1-1
ASRAARNTEAF
>TRBV5-1|TRBJ1-1
ASSLETTNTEAF
>TRBV10-3|TRBJ1-1
AISESGLREAF
>TRBV27|TRBJ2-3
ASSSGTSGNTDTQY
>TRBV5-4|TRBJ1-1
ASSYGQGSTEAF
>TRBV7-8|TRBJ1-1
ASSLQGIEVWGMNTEAF
>TRBV12-1|TRBJ2-7
ASSPRAQGLLYEQY
>TRBV4-1|TRBJ1-3
ASSYSFTGGTIY
>TRBV15|TRBJ2-1
ATLGTSGELYNEQF
>TRBV6-5|TRBJ2-7
ASMGPGTGYNEQY
>TRBV27|TRBJ1-6
ASSFKGGVGNSPLH
>TRBV4-2|TRBJ2-3
ASSQEWTSGDTQY
>TRBV11-1|TRBJ2-3
ASSLVRVSDTQY
>TRBV5-1|TRBJ2-7
ASSFPGVAAGAYEQY
>TRBV2|TRBJ1-5
ASSLDRANQPQH
>TRBV25-1|TRBJ1-1
ASSEWTGGVTEAF
>TRBV14|TRBJ2-6
ASSQERVSGANVLT
>TRBV7-9|TRBJ1-1
ASRGQMNTEAF
>TRBV2|TRBJ1-2
ASRTPRRQAYGYT
>TRBV27|TRBJ2-2
ASSSRLGRNTGELF
>TRBV18|TRBJ2-7
ASSPGQGSYEQY
>TRBV5-6|TRBJ1-1
ASSPTGQGRPV
>TRBV5-1|TRBJ1-2
ASSSTGGGNYGYT
>TRBV10-3|TRBJ2-4
AISEIKSEAKNIQY
>TRBV6-5|TRBJ1-1
ASTQGRDTEAF
>TRBV28|TRBJ1-2
ASRGRFGRFYYGYT
>TRBV6-1|TRBJ2-2
ASSDNRGDTGELF
>TRBV15|TRBJ2-7
ATSPELGGSYEQY
>TRBV11-2|TRBJ1-5
ASSLGDTLNQPQH
>TRBV5-4|TRBJ2-7
ASKPDRGLGEQY
>TRBV5-4|TRBJ2-7
ASRAGTGLEQY
>TRBV19|TRBJ2-7
ASGRPGGRGYEQY
>TRBV11-2|TRBJ2-2
ASSTVTGELF